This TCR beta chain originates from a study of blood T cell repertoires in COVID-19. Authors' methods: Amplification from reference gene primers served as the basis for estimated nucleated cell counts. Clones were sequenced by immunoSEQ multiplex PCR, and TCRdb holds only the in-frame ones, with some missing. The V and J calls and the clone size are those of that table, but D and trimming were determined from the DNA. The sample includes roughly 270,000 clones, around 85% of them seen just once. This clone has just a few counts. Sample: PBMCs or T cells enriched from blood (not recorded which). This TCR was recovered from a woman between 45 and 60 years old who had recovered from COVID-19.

The CDR3 nucleotides read TGTGCCAGCAATCAAGGGGATCGGGCTGAAGCTTTCTTT. Residues: CASNQGDRAEAFF. J is TRBJ1-1 and V is TRBV3-1 (or the pseudogene TRBV3-2); D possibly corresponds to TRBD1 (5 bases). V lost 7 bases and J 6 bases, leaving 15 bases between the germline ends. The germline gives CDR1 LGHDT, CDR2 YNNKEL (reference sequence). The length of the CDR3 is 13 residues.